The 24 T cell receptor beta chains presented below share a single source sample, sequenced in a study of blood T cells in healthy people across ages. Through a sample-barcoded 5' primer and a J-beta primer mix, a second PCR was run for roughly 6 to 11 cycles. Each CDR3 protein gets one entry after TCRdb re-called the 5' RACE reads with MiXCR. The sample shows hundreds of thousands of distinct CDR3 sequences, approximately 59% of them seen only once. The sequenced sample consisted of blood. The receptors come from a man aged 60 to 69 in good health.

CDR3 in DNA: TGTGCCAGCAGCTCAACAGGGATCCAAGAGACCCAGTACTTC. Encoded protein: CASSSTGIQETQYF. V is TRBV12-1 and J is TRBJ2-5; TRBD1, the table's D call, was not compared with the DNA. TRBV12-1 represents a pseudogene. This CDR3 spans 14 amino acids.

This chain joins TRBV28 and TRBJ2-7, with D maybe TRBD1 (5 bases). Trimming removed 6 bases from V and 6 bases from J, with 15 bases in between. The CDR3 is 13 residues long. Looked up from germline, CDR1 is MDHEN and CDR2 is SYDVKM. The CDR3 region has the DNA TGTGCCAGCAGGAGTCAGGGCTTCGGCGAGCAGTACTTC. Protein sequence: CASRSQGFGEQYF. The complete variable domain, with remaining parts taken from reference TRBV28 and TRBJ2-7, reads DVKVTQSSRYLVKRTGEKVFLECVQDMDHENMFWYRQDPGLGLRLIYFSYDVKMKEKGDIPEGYSVSREKKERFSLILESASTNQTSMYLCASRSQGFGEQYFGPGTRLTVT.

This clonotype was counted ten times or more. The chain recombines TRBV5-5 with TRBJ2-5; D gene ambiguous. The germline V and J ends were trimmed by 4 bases and 0 bases, with 10 bases remaining between them. Germline assignment: CDR1 SGHKS and CDR2 YYEKEE (reference sequence). The length of the CDR3 is 14 residues. The CDR3 coding sequence is TGTGCCAGCAGCCGGAGAGCCGACCAAGAGACCCAGTACTTC. Residues: CASSRRADQETQYF.

The chain is built from TRBV24-1 and TRBJ2-5; D gene uncertain. CDR1 and CDR2 from the germline V gene are KGHDR and SFDVKD. CDR3 length: 15 amino acids. V was cut by 1 base and J by 3 bases, with 11 bases left in between. The CDR3 coding sequence is TGTGCCACCAGTGATTTACGCGGACGAGAAGAGACCCAGTACTTC. It specifies CATSDLRGREETQYF.

The CDR3 bases are TGCAGTGCTAGAGATACAAGAAGGCAGAACGAGCAGTACTTC. Its translation is CSARDTRRQNEQYF. The chain couples TRBV20-1 to TRBJ2-7; D is uncertain. The CDR3 spans 14 residues. Deletions cut 0 bases from V and 5 bases from J, with 14 bases between. Per the germline V gene, CDR1 is DFQATT and CDR2 is SNEGSKA (reference sequence).

The chain is built from TRBV20-1 and TRBJ2-1; 15 bases are shared with TRBD2. This CDR3 has 17 amino acids. V lost 5 bases to trimming and J lost 5 bases; unmatched junction nucleotides: 10. Per the germline V gene, CDR1 is DFQATT and CDR2 is SNEGSKA (reference sequence). CDR3 sequence reads: CSALGTSGGTTDNEQFF. CDR3 nucleotide sequence: TGCAGTGCTCTCGGGACTAGCGGGGGGACGACTGACAATGAGCAGTTCTTC.

The gene calls are TRBV20-1 and TRBJ2-7, with 14 bases matching TRBD2. V gave up 5 bases and J gave up 6 bases; unmatched junction bases: 9. The CDR3 totals 15 residues. CDR1 is DFQATT and CDR2 is SNEGSKA in the germline V gene (reference sequence). DNA of the CDR3: TGCAGTGCTTTGGGACTAGCGGGGGTCCTCGGCGAGCAGTACTTC. Translating gives CSALGLAGVLGEQYF.

This chain links TRBV3-1 with TRBJ2-1; 10 bases are a match to TRBD2. Trimming removed 3 bases from V and 6 bases from J; junction bases left unmatched: 14. This CDR3 spans 18 amino acids. Germline V lookup: CDR1 LGHDT, CDR2 YNNKEL (reference sequence). The CDR3, as DNA: TGTGCCAGCAGCCATGGAGGTTTAGCGGGGGGCCCAATCAATGAGCAGTTCTTC. It encodes CASSHGGLAGGPINEQFF.

This clonotype was found a few times. The chain carries TRBV20-1 and TRBJ2-1, with TRBD2 matching over 8 bases. The CDR3 loop spans 15 amino acids. V was pared by 1 base and J by 4 bases, with 6 bases of the junction left unmatched. CDR1 is DFQATT and CDR2 is SNEGSKA in the germline V gene (reference sequence). This chain's CDR3 is CSARGRGGEYNEQFF. CDR3 sequence (DNA): TGCAGTGCTAGAGGCCGGGGGGGGGAATACAATGAGCAGTTCTTC.

This clonotype was counted a few times. This sequence joins TRBV20-1 and TRBJ1-6; D is uncertain. Germline lookup yields CDR1 DFQATT and CDR2 SNEGSKA (reference sequence). With 3 bases removed from V and 7 bases from J, the gap between germline ends came to 10 bases. This CDR3 contains 13 residues. The CDR3 region is CSASPQANSPLHF. The CDR3 DNA sequence: TGCAGTGCTAGTCCGCAGGCCAATTCACCCCTCCACTTT.

The rearrangement links TRBV6-5 to TRBJ1-3; D possibly corresponds to TRBD1 (6 bases). The CDR3 is 12 residues long. Germline CDR1 is MNHEY and CDR2 is SVGAGI. Trimming took 6 bases from V and 7 from J, leaving 10 bases between them. The CDR3 DNA reads as TGTGCCAGCAGCTCTCAGGGGAACACCATATATTTT. Residues: CASSSQGNTIYF.

The V call is TRBV25-1, the J call TRBJ2-2; 8 bases match TRBD2. Germline CDR1 MGHDK, CDR2 SYGVNS. V was pared by 7 bases and J by 3 bases, with 7 bases of the junction left unmatched. The CDR3 length is 15 residues. CDR3 residues: CASTAGGVDTGELFF. The CDR3 DNA reads as TGTGCCAGCACCGCGGGAGGTGTCGACACCGGGGAGCTGTTTTTT.

Many counts were recorded for this clonotype. The gene calls are TRBV9 and TRBJ2-1; TRBD2 is a possible D gene (5 bases). Germline V lookup: CDR1 SGDLS, CDR2 YYNGEE. Trimming cost V 1 base and J 4 bases, with 15 bases left between them. This CDR3 has 16 residues. The CDR3 DNA follows: TGTGCCAGCAGCGTACGTTCGGGGTTGAAGTACAATGAGCAGTTCTTC. It is translated as CASSVRSGLKYNEQFF.

This chain uses TRBV12-3 or TRBV12-4 with TRBJ2-3, with TRBD2 as a possible D gene (6 bases). V was clipped by 7 bases and J by 2 bases, with 16 bases between them. The CDR3 runs 15 residues. The CDR3: CASTSLEGLTDTQYF. The CDR3 region has the DNA TGTGCCAGCACCTCTCTGGAGGGACTCACAGATACGCAGTATTTT.

The V call is TRBV20-1, the J call TRBJ2-5; tentatively, D is TRBD2 (7 bases). The CDR3 totals 18 residues. The V gene lost 0 bases and the J gene lost 11 bases, with 31 bases spanning the gap. The germline V gene encodes CDR1 DFQATT and CDR2 SNEGSKA (reference sequence). CDR3 DNA: TGCAGTGCTAGAGATTCGGGGGGCAGGTCAGCTTCCTACAATGAGCAGTACTTC. Protein: CSARDSGGRSASYNEQYF.

The rearrangement joins TRBV20-1 to TRBJ2-5; the D is unclear. The DNA matches TRBJ2-7 better at its end, which makes the J call doubtful. Germline V gives CDR1 DFQATT, CDR2 SNEGSKA (reference sequence). This CDR3 contains 13 residues. As DNA, the CDR3 is TGCAGTGCTAGAGAGATTACCGTGTACGAGCAGTACTTC. The encoded protein is CSAREITVYEQYF.

This chain uses TRBV14 with TRBJ2-1; 8 bases agree with TRBD2. Germline values: CDR1 SGHDN, CDR2 FVKESK. The CDR3 extends over 13 amino acids. The trim removed 0 bases at V and 12 bases at J, leaving 4 bases unmatched. This chain's CDR3 is CASSQDRGGRQFF. CDR3 bases: TGTGCCAGCAGCCAAGACCGCGGGGGGAGGCAGTTCTTC.

The chain recombines TRBV6-4 with TRBJ2-1, with D possibly being TRBD2 (5 bases). The germline CDR1 and CDR2 sequences are MRHNA and SNTAGT. V was cut by 0 bases and J by 12 bases, with 15 bases left in between. The CDR3 contains 14 residues. This CDR3 is CASSDSLDYNRQFF. The CDR3 nucleotides read TGTGCCAGCAGTGACTCGTTAGACTACAATCGGCAGTTCTTC.

V is TRBV20-1 and J is TRBJ2-5; D not resolved. Trimming removed 2 bases from V and 0 bases from J, with 10 bases in between. Germline CDR1 is DFQATT and CDR2 is SNEGSKA (reference sequence). The CDR3 is 14 residues long. The CDR3 bases are TGCAGTGCTAGATGGGTAGCAGACCAAGAGACCCAGTACTTC. Translated: CSARWVADQETQYF.

This clonotype has more than one count but fewer than ten. The rearrangement uses TRBV2 and TRBJ1-4; D unresolved. V lost 6 bases and J 7 bases, leaving 21 bases between the germline ends. Germline values: CDR1 SNHLY, CDR2 FYNNEI. The CDR3 is 16 residues long. The CDR3 sequence is CASSRSRRRGGEKLFF. The CDR3 DNA reads TGTGCCAGCAGCAGGAGCCGTCGGCGGGGTGGTGAAAAACTGTTTTTT.

The chain couples TRBV10-3 to TRBJ1-2, with D possibly TRBD1 on 6 matching bases. CDR1 and CDR2 from the germline V gene are ENHRY and SYGVKD. The V and J ends lost 8 bases and 6 bases respectively, with 10 bases between them. This CDR3 has 11 residues. The CDR3 sequence: CAIGRGDGYTF. The DNA of the CDR3 is TGTGCCATCGGCAGGGGCGATGGCTACACCTTC.

The chain links TRBV18 to TRBJ2-5; 8 bases agree with TRBD1. The V segment lost 5 bases and the J segment 2 bases; nucleotides outside the gene matches: 4. The CDR3 loop spans 14 amino acids. Germline V gene sequence: CDR1 KGHSH, CDR2 LQKENI. CDR3 region: CASSATGGQETQYF. The DNA for the CDR3 is TGTGCCAGCTCAGCTACAGGGGGACAAGAGACCCAGTACTTC.

This chain connects TRBV14 to TRBJ1-1; the match to TRBD1 covers 8 bases. The CDR3 has 14 residues. Germline CDR1 and CDR2: SGHDN and FVKESK. J lost 4 bases, V lost 4 bases, and 5 bases had no gene match. The CDR3 loop reads CASSRRQGSTEAFF. CDR3 bases: TGTGCCAGCAGCCGTAGACAGGGGAGCACTGAAGCTTTCTTT.

This clonotype showed up just once. The genes are TRBV12-3 or TRBV12-4 and TRBJ1-4, with 9 positions matching TRBD1. The CDR3 extends over 15 amino acids. Trimming removed 7 bases from V and 5 bases from J; junction bases left unmatched: 8. The CDR3 protein is CASIKAGTGNEKLFF. The CDR3 bases are TGTGCCAGCATCAAGGCCGGGACAGGGAATGAAAAACTGTTTTTT.